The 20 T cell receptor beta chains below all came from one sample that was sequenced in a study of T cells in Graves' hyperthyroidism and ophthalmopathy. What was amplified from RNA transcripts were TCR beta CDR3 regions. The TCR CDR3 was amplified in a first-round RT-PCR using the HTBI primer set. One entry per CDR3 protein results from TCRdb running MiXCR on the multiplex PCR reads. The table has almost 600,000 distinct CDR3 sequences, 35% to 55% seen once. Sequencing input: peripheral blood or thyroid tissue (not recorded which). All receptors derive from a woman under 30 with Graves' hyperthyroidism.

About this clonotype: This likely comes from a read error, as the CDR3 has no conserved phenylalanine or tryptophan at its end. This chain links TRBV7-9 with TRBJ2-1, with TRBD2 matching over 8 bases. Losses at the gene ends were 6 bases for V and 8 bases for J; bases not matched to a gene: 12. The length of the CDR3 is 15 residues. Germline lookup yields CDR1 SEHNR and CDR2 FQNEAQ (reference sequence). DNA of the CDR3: TGTGCCAGCAGTCTCAAGCATAGCGGGAACGATGAGCAGTTCTCC. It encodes CASSLKHSGNDEQFS.

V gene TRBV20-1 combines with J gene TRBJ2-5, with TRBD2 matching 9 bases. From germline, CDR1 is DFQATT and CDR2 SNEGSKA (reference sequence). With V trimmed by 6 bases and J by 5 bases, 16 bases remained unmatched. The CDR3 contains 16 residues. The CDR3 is CSASSLLAGLMETQYF. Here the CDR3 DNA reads TGCAGTGCCAGCAGCCTGCTAGCGGGGCTTATGGAGACCCAGTACTTC.

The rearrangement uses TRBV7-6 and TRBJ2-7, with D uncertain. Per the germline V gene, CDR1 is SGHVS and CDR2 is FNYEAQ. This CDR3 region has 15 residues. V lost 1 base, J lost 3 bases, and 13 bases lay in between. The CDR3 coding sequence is TGTGCCAGCAGCTTAGGACTGGACGGAGACTACGAGCAGTACTTC. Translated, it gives CASSLGLDGDYEQYF.

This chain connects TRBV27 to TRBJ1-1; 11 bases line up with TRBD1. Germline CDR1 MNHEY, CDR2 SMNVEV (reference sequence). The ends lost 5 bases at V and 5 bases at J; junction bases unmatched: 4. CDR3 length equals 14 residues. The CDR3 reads CASSGTGGTTEAFF. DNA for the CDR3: TGTGCCAGCAGTGGGACAGGGGGAACGACTGAAGCTTTCTTT.

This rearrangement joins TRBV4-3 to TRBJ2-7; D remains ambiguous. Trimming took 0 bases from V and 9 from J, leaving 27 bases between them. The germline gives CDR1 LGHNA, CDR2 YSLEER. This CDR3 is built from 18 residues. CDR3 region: CASSQDFEADRSTDTQYF. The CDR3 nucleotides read TGCGCCAGCAGCCAAGATTTTGAGGCGGACCGAAGCACAGATACGCAGTACTTC.

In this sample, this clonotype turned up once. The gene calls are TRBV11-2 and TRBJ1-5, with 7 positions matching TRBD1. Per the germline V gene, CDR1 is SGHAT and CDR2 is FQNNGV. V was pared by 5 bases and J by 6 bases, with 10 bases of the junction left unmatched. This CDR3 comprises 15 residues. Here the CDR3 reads CASSLYRGSGQPQHF. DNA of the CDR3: TGTGCCAGCAGCCTGTACAGGGGCTCCGGTCAGCCCCAGCATTTT.

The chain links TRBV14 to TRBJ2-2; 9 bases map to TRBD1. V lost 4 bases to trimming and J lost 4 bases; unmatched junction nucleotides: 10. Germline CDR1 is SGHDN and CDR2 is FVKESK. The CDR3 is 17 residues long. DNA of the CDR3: TGTGCCAGCAGCCCCCACGCCGGGACAGGGTTCACCGGGGAGCTGTTTTTT. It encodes CASSPHAGTGFTGELFF.

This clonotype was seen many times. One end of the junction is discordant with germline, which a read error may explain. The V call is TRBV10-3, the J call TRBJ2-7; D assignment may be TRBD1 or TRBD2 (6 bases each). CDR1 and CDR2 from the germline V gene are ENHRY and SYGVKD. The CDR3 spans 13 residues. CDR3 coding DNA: TGTGCCCTCAGTAGGGGGGCGGACGACGAGCAGTACTTC. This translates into CALSRGADDEQYF.

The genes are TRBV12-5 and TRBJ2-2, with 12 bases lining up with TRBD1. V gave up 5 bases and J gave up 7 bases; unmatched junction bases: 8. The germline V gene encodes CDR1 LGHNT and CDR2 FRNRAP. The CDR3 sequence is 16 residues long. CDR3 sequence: CASGNRDRGRFGELFF. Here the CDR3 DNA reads TGTGCTAGTGGTAACCGGGACAGGGGGCGATTCGGGGAGCTGTTTTTT.

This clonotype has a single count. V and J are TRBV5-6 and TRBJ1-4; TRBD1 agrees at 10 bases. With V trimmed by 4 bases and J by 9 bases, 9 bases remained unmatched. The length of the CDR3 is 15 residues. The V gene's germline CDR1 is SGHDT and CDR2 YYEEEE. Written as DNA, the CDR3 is TGTGCCAGCAGCGAAGACAGGGGGCGCGGAAAAAAACTGTTTTTT. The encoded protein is CASSEDRGRGKKLFF.

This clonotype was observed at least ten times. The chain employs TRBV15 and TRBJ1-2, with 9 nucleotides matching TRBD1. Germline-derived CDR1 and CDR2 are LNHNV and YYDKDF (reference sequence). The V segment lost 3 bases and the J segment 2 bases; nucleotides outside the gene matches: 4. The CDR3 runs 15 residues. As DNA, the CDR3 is TGTGCCACCAGCAGGACAGGGGGGAAAAACTATGGCTACACCTTC. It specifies CATSRTGGKNYGYTF. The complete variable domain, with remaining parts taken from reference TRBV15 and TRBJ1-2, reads DAMVIQNPRYQVTQFGKPVTLSCSQTLNHNVMYWYQQKSSQAPKLLFHYYDKDFNNEADTPDNFQSRRPNTSFCFLDIRSPGLGDTAMYLCATSRTGGKNYGYTFGSGTRLTVV.

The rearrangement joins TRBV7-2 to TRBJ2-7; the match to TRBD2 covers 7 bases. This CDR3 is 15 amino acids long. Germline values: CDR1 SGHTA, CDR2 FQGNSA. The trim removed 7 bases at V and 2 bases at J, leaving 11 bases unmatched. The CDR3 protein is CASITQWGGPYEQYF. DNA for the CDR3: TGTGCCAGCATCACCCAGTGGGGGGGACCCTACGAGCAGTACTTC.

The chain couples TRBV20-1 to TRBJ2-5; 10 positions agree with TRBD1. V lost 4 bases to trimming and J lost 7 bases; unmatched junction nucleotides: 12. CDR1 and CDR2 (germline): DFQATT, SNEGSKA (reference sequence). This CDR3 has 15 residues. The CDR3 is CSAIGDRGGQGTQYF. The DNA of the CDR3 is TGCAGTGCTATCGGGGACAGGGGTGGACAGGGGACCCAGTACTTC.

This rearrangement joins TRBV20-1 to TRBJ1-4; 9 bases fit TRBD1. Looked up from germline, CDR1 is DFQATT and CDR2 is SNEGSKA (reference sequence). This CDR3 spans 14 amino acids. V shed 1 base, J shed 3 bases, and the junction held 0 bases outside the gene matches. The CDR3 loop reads CSARGDRANEKLFF. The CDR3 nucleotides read TGCAGTGCTAGAGGGGACAGGGCTAATGAAAAACTGTTTTTT.

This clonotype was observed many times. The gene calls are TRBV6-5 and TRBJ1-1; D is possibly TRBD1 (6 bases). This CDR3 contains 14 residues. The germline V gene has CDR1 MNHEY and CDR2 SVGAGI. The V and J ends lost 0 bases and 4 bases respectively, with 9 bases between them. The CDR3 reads CASSYSAQGTEAFF. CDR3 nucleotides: TGTGCCAGCAGTTACTCGGCACAGGGCACTGAAGCTTTCTTT.

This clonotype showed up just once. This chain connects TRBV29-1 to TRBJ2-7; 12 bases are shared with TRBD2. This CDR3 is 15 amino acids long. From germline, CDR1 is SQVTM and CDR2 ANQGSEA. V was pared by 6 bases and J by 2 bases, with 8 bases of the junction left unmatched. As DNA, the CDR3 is TGCAGCGTGGACCCCCGGACTAGCGGGACCTACGAGCAGTACTTC. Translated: CSVDPRTSGTYEQYF.

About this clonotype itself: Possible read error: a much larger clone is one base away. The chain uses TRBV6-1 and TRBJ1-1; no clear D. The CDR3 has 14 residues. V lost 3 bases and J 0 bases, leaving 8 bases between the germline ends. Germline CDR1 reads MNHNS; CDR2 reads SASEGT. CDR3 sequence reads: CASSDQVMNTEAFF. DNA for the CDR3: TGTGCCAGCAGTGATCAGGTCATGAACACTGAAGCTTTCTTT.

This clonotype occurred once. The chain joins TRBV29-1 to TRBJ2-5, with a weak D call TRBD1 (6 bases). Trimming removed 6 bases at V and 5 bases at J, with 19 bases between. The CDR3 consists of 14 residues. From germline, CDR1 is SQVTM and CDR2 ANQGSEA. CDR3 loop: CSVDRLNTGETQYF. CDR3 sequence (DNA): TGCAGCGTCGACAGGCTGAACACCGGGGAGACCCAGTACTTC. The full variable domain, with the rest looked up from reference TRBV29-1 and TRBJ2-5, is SAVISQKPSRDICQRGTSLTIQCQVDSQVTMMFWYRQQPGQSLTLIATANQGSEATYESGFVIDKFPISRPNLTFSTLTVSNMSPEDSSIYLCSVDRLNTGETQYFGPGTRLLVL.

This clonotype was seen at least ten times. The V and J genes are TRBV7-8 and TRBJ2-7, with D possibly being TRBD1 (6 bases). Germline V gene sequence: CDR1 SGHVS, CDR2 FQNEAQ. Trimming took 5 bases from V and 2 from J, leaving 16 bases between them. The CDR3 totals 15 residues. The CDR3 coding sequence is TGTGCCAGCAGCCCCGGAGGAGACAGGACCTACGAGCAGTACTTC. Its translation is CASSPGGDRTYEQYF.

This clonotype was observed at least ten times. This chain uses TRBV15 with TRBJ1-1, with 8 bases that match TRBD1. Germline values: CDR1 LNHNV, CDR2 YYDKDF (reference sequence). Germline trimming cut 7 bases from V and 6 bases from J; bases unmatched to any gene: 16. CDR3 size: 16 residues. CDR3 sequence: CATTLGQGLLRAEAFF. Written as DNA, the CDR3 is TGTGCCACCACCCTCGGACAGGGATTACTTAGGGCTGAAGCTTTCTTT.